What follows are 18 T cell receptor beta chains derived from one specimen sequenced in a study of shared clonotypes between healthy human individuals. Sequencing used immunoSEQ multiplex PCR; TCRdb keeps in-frame clones, though not all of them. Of approximately 1,500,000 clones listed, approximately 98% are singletons. The sequencing input was naive CD4+ T cells sorted from blood. The subset is: CD45RA+ positively selected. Receptors originate from a man aged 25 to 40 in good health.

The V and J genes are TRBV19 and TRBJ2-4; possible D gene TRBD2, 6 bases. Germline V CDR1 and CDR2: LNHDA, SQIVND (reference sequence). CDR3 length: 18 amino acids. V lost 3 bases to trimming and J lost 6 bases, with 24 bases between them. The CDR3 DNA is TGTGCCAGTAGTATCACGGGGAGGATCCTCCAGTGGGGAAACATTCAGTACTTC. Its protein product is CASSITGRILQWGNIQYF.

The CDR3, as DNA: TGTGCCAGCTCACTGCCGACAGGGCCCATCTACGAGCAGTACTTC. This encodes CASSLPTGPIYEQYF. V and J are TRBV18 and TRBJ2-7, with 7 bases fitting TRBD1. With 4 bases clipped from V and 3 bases from J, the junction kept 9 bases outside the gene matches. CDR1 is KGHSH, CDR2 LQKENI, per germline. The CDR3 has 15 residues.

The J gene is TRBJ2-3, the V gene TRBV6-5; D may be TRBD1 (6 bases). Trimming left V 6 bases short and J 2 bases short, with 15 bases between. The CDR3 has 15 amino acids. Germline V CDR1 and CDR2: MNHEY, SVGAGI. The CDR3, as DNA: TGTGCCAGCAGATATCCGGGACACAACACAGATACGCAGTATTTT. Translating gives CASRYPGHNTDTQYF.

The chain links TRBV20-1 to TRBJ2-7; tentatively, D is TRBD2 (5 bases). This CDR3 spans 11 amino acids. From germline, CDR1 is DFQATT and CDR2 SNEGSKA (reference sequence). The germline V and J ends were trimmed by 6 bases and 5 bases, with 11 bases remaining between them. CDR3 DNA sequence: TGCAGTGCGGAAAAACTAGACGAGCAGTACTTC. Encoded protein: CSAEKLDEQYF.

Remarks on this clone: Its ends do not fully match the called genes, so a read error is possible. The chain has TRBV29-1 and TRBJ1-2; 7 nucleotides align to TRBD1. This CDR3 region has 12 residues. Per the germline V gene, CDR1 is SQVTM and CDR2 is ANQGSEA. CDR3 sequence reads: CSVLTGARRYQF. DNA for the CDR3: TGCAGCGTTTTAACAGGGGCGAGAAGATATCAATTC.

The chain joins TRBV6-1 to TRBJ1-4; 12 positions match TRBD1. V shed 5 bases, J shed 11 bases, and the junction held 9 bases outside the gene matches. The CDR3 has 15 amino acids. The germline V gene encodes CDR1 MNHNS and CDR2 SASEGT. CDR3 sequence reads: CASSTHRDRGLKLFF. CDR3 DNA sequence: TGTGCCAGCAGTACGCACCGGGACAGGGGGCTGAAACTGTTTTTT.

V gene TRBV10-3 combines with J gene TRBJ2-6; D remains unclear. Trimming removed 6 bases from V and 5 bases from J, with 8 bases in between. The CDR3 contains 13 residues. Looked up from germline, CDR1 is ENHRY and CDR2 is SYGVKD. CDR3 amino acids: CAISLEWANVLTF. The DNA of the CDR3 is TGTGCCATCAGCCTAGAGTGGGCCAACGTCCTGACTTTC.

The chain joins TRBV19 to TRBJ2-3, with 7 bases aligning to TRBD1. J gave up 5 bases and V 5 bases, and 7 bases lay outside the gene matches. The CDR3 contains 14 residues. CDR1 and CDR2 (germline): LNHDA, SQIVND (reference sequence). CDR3 in amino acids: CASSSTGRVDTQYF. The CDR3, as DNA: TGTGCCAGTAGTTCGACAGGGCGGGTAGATACGCAGTATTTT.

The chain recombines TRBV7-2 with TRBJ2-7; no clear D. The germline V and J ends were trimmed by 4 bases and 0 bases, with 10 bases remaining between them. The germline V gene encodes CDR1 SGHTA and CDR2 FQGNSA. The CDR3 is made up of 14 amino acids. CDR3 nucleotide sequence: TGTGCCAGCAGCTCAAGGTTGAGCTCCTACGAGCAGTACTTC. Translated: CASSSRLSSYEQYF.

This chain joins TRBV18 and TRBJ2-2; D might be TRBD1 (5 bases). V gave up 3 bases and J gave up 0 bases, with 17 bases separating them. CDR3 length: 18 residues. The V gene's germline CDR1 is KGHSH and CDR2 LQKENI. CDR3 nucleotides: TGTGCCAGCTCACCCAGGGCGGCCCGAGGCTCGAACACCGGGGAGCTGTTTTTT. It encodes CASSPRAARGSNTGELFF.

This rearrangement joins TRBV9 to TRBJ1-4; possible D gene TRBD1, 6 bases. The CDR3 is 15 residues long. Trimming pared 1 base from V and 8 bases from J, leaving 15 bases between. Germline assignment: CDR1 SGDLS and CDR2 YYNGEE. The CDR3 sequence: CASSVTGGAGEKLFF. The CDR3 region has the DNA TGTGCCAGCAGCGTAACGGGGGGGGCTGGCGAAAAACTGTTTTTT.

The CDR3 loop reads CASSQNRQVYEQYF. The CDR3 DNA is TGTGCCAGCAGCCAAAACAGACAGGTCTACGAGCAGTACTTC. This rearrangement joins TRBV11-2 to TRBJ2-7, with a tentative D call TRBD1 (6 bases). This CDR3 has 14 amino acids. CDR1 and CDR2 (germline): SGHAT, FQNNGV. V gave up 5 bases and J gave up 3 bases, with 14 bases separating them.

The J gene is TRBJ2-5, the V gene TRBV7-6, with 9 bases identical to TRBD2. The germline CDR1 and CDR2 sequences are SGHVS and FNYEAQ. The CDR3 contains 19 residues. The V segment lost 5 bases and the J segment 2 bases; nucleotides outside the gene matches: 18. CDR3 sequence: CASSPTAGGGAVGQETQYF. Written as DNA, the CDR3 is TGTGCCAGCAGCCCGACCGCGGGGGGGGGCGCAGTGGGACAAGAGACCCAGTACTTC.

The CDR3 DNA is TGTGCCAGTAGTAATCAGACTAGCGGGAGTGAGACCCAGTACTTC. Translating gives CASSNQTSGSETQYF. The chain joins TRBV19 to TRBJ2-5, with TRBD2 identical over 12 bases. Germline CDR1 is LNHDA and CDR2 is SQIVND (reference sequence). The CDR3 sequence is 15 residues long. V was pared by 4 bases and J by 5 bases, with 5 bases of the junction left unmatched.

This chain joins TRBV27 and TRBJ2-2, with D perhaps given as TRBD1 or TRBD2 (7 bases each). The germline V gene encodes CDR1 MNHEY and CDR2 SMNVEV (reference sequence). The CDR3 is 16 amino acids. V lost 8 bases to trimming and J lost 5 bases, with 21 bases between them. The CDR3 is CASGRAGGVRTGELFF. CDR3 DNA: TGTGCCAGCGGACGGGCAGGGGGGGTTCGGACCGGGGAGCTGTTTTTT.

The chain recombines TRBV19 with TRBJ1-2, with D maybe TRBD1 (5 bases). The V end was cut by 6 bases, the J end by 11 bases, with 19 bases between. The CDR3 contains 13 residues. Germline V gene lookup returns CDR1 LNHDA and CDR2 SQIVND (reference sequence). The chain's CDR3 is CASRNEGARRYTF. In DNA form, the CDR3 reads TGTGCCAGTAGAAACGAAGGGGCTCGCCGATACACCTTC.

The chain has TRBV7-2 and TRBJ2-3; 7 nucleotides match TRBD1. Germline V gene data show CDR1 as SGHTA and CDR2 as FQGNSA. J was trimmed by 5 bases and V by 3 bases; bases with no gene match: 5. The CDR3 consists of 14 residues. CDR3 sequence reads: CASSFDRDEDTQYF. The CDR3 DNA reads TGTGCCAGCAGCTTTGACAGGGATGAAGATACGCAGTATTTT. Based on the CDR3 plus reference TRBV7-2 and TRBJ2-3, the full variable domain is GAGVSQSPSNKVTEKGKDVELRCDPISGHTALYWYRQSLGQGLEFLIYFQGNSAPDKSGLPSDRFSAERTGGSVSTLTIQRTQQEDSAVYLCASSFDRDEDTQYFGPGTRLTVL.

V is TRBV9 and J is TRBJ2-7; perhaps D is TRBD1 or TRBD2 (5 bases each). This CDR3 region has 14 residues. Trimming shortened V by 0 bases and J by 5 bases, and 12 bases separated the two germline ends. Germline CDR1 SGDLS, CDR2 YYNGEE. The CDR3 coding sequence is TGTGCCAGCAGCGTAGAGTTGGGGACCCACGAGCAGTACTTC. Protein product: CASSVELGTHEQYF.